Detailed here is one T cell receptor (beta chain). The data were obtained in a study of shared T cell receptors in the human thymus. The CDR3 has 13 residues. The V end was cut by 0 bases, the J end by 6 bases, with 9 bases between. Per the germline V gene, CDR1 is ENHRY and CDR2 is SYGVKD. TCRdb keeps only in-frame clones here, not all; method: immunoSEQ multiplex PCR. The sample consists of more than 550,000 clones, around 85% of them appearing once. These data also formed part of another study, on human thymus T cells. Per that paper: It was from resections taken during corrective heart surgery that the thymus tissue came. Gene usage for V and J segments appeared biased in thymic and blood repertoires. Unrelated individuals were reported by related research to share highly overlapping thymic repertoires.

The clonotype comes from a girl in the first two years of life with a congenital heart defect. The sequencing sample was made of thymocytes. V gene TRBV10-3 combines with J gene TRBJ2-7; D is unresolved. The CDR3 region has the DNA TGTGCCATCAGTGAGTCGAAACTTGGCGAGCAGTACTTC. Protein: CAISESKLGEQYF.